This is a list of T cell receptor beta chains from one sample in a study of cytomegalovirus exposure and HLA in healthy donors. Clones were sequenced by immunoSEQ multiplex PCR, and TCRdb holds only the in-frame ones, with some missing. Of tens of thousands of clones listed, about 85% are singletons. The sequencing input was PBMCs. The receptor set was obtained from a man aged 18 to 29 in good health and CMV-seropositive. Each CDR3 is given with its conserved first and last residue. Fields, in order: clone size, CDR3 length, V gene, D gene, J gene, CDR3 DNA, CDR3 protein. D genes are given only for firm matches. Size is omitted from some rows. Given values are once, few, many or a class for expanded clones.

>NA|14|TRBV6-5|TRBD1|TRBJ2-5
TGTGCCAGCAGTCTAATCGGGACAGGGCTTCTTCAGTACTTC
CASSLIGTGLLQYF
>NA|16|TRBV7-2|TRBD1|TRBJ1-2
TGTGCCAGCAGCCCGTCAACCACAGGGGGCGCAGAGGGCTACACCTTC
CASSPSTTGGAEGYTF
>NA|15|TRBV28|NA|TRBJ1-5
TGTGCCAGCAGCCCGGCACAGGGAATCAATCAGCCCCAGCATTTT
CASSPAQGINQPQHF
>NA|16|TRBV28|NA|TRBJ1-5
TGTGCCAGCAGTTTATGGGAGGGATTAAGCAATCAGCCCCAGCATTTT
CASSLWEGLSNQPQHF
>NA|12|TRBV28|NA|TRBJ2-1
TGTGCCAGCAGTTTAGAGCACAATGAGCAGTTCTTC
CASSLEHNEQFF
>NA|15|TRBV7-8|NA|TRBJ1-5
TGTGCCAGCAGCCACGGGGAGCCAGGGGATCAGCCCCAGCATTTT
CASSHGEPGDQPQHF
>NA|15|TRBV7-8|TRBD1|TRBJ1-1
TGTGCCAGCAGCTTAGTGGGGGACAGGCCCACTGAAGCTTTCTTT
CASSLVGDRPTEAFF
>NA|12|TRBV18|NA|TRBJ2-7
TGTGCCAGCTCAGAACAGGGTAGTGAGCAGTACTTC
CASSEQGSEQYF
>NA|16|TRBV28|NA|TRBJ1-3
TGTGCCAGCAGTTTACCCACGAGTGCGTCTGGAAACACCATATATTTT
CASSLPTSASGNTIYF
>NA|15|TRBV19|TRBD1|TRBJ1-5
TGTGCCAGTAGTCCGCCCGGGACAGTCAATCAGCCCCAGCATTTT
CASSPPGTVNQPQHF
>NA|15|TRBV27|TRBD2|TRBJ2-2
TGTGCCAGCAGTTACGGGAGGGCCCTCGCCGGGGAGCTGTTTTTT
CASSYGRALAGELFF
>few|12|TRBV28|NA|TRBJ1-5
TGTGCCAGCAGTGGACAGTGGCGCAATGAGCATTTT
CASSGQWRNEHF
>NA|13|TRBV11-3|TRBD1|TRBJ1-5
TGTGCCAGCAGCGAACAGGGGAATCAGCCCCAGCATTTT
CASSEQGNQPQHF
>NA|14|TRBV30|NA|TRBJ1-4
TGTGCCTCCATGGGCAGAAAGGCTTCTGAAAAACTGTTTTTT
CASMGRKASEKLFF
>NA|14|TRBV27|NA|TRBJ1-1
TGTGCCAGCAGTTTCGGGACGGGAGGGACTGAAGCTTTCTTT
CASSFGTGGTEAFF
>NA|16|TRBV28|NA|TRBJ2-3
TGTGCCAGCAGCCAAGGAGGGGAACAGGATCGGGATACGCAGTATTTT
CASSQGGEQDRDTQYF
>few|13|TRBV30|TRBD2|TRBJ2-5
TGTGCCTGGAGCGGGACTAGCGGGCAGACCCAGTACTTC
CAWSGTSGQTQYF
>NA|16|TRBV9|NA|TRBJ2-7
TGTGCCAGCAGCGTAGAATGGACAACTAGCCCGTACGAGCAGTACTTC
CASSVEWTTSPYEQYF
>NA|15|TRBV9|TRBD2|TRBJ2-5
TGTGCCAGCAGCGCAACTAGCGGGAGGGGAGAGACCCAGTACTTC
CASSATSGRGETQYF
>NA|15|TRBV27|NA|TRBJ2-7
TGTGCCAGCAGTTTATTTGGCAGGGGTCCCTACGAGCAGTACTTC
CASSLFGRGPYEQYF
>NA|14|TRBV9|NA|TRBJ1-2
TGTGCCAGCAGCGTAGGCCCGGACAGCTATGGCTACACCTTC
CASSVGPDSYGYTF
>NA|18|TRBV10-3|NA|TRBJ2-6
TGTGCCATCAGTAGCTCTGGAGTTCGCATCTCTGGGGCCAACGTCCTGACTTTC
CAISSSGVRISGANVLTF
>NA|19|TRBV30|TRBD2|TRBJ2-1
TGTGCCTGGAGTGTACTCGTGGCGGGAGGCATGAGCTCCTACAATGAGCAGTTCTTC
CAWSVLVAGGMSSYNEQFF
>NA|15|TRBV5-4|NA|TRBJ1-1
TGTGCCAGCAGCTTGGGAATTGCAGGGAACACTGAAGCTTTCTTT
CASSLGIAGNTEAFF
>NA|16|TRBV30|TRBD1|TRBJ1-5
TGTGCCTGGAGTGGTACAGGGGGCTATAGCAATCAGCCCCAGCATTTT
CAWSGTGGYSNQPQHF
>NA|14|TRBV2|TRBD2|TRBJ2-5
TGTGCCAGCGAACTAGCGGGAGTTGGTGAGACCCAGTACTTC
CASELAGVGETQYF
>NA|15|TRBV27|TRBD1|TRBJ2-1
TGTGCCAGCAGTTTACCGGGACAGTCCCACAATGAGCAGTTCTTC
CASSLPGQSHNEQFF
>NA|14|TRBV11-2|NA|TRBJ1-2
TGTGCCAGCAGCTCGCCGGGAGATTACTATGGCTACACCTTC
CASSSPGDYYGYTF
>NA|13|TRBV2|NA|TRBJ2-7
TGTGCCAGCAGTGTTTCGACTACCTACGAGCAGTACTTC
CASSVSTTYEQYF
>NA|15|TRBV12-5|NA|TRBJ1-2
TGTGCTAGTGGTTTGGGAGGGCACGGAGGTTATGGCTACACCTTC
CASGLGGHGGYGYTF
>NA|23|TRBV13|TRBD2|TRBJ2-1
TGTGCCAGCAGCTTAATCCCTGAGGGCGGGAGACCCGGGCCCCCGAGCTCCTACAATGAGCAGTTCTTC
CASSLIPEGGRPGPPSSYNEQFF
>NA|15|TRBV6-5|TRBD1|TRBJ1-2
TGTGCCAGCAGTCACAGGGACAGGGTAATCAAGGGCTACACCTTC
CASSHRDRVIKGYTF
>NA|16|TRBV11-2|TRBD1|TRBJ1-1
TGTGCCAGCAGCTTAGGGGACAGGGGCCCGAACACTGAAGCTTTCTTT
CASSLGDRGPNTEAFF
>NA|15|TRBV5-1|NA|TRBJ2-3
TGCGCCAGCAGTAGCATGGGGCATAGCACAGATACGCAGTATTTT
CASSSMGHSTDTQYF
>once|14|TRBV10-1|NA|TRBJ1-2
TGCGCCAGCAGTGAGTCACGAGGTACGGGTGGCTACACCTTC
CASSESRGTGGYTF
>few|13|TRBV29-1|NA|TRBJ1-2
TGCAGCGTTGACTCCGGGCAGGGGTATGGCTACACCTTC
CSVDSGQGYGYTF
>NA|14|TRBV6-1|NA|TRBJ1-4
TGTGCCAGCAGTGGAGTCCTGCGTAATGAAAAACTGTTTTTT
CASSGVLRNEKLFF
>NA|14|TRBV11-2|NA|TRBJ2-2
TGTGCCAGCAGCTTAGTGCGGGAAGCCGGGGAGCTGTTTTTT
CASSLVREAGELFF
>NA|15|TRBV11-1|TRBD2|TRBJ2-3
TGTGCCAGCAGCTCGAGACTAGCGGGAACAGATACGCAGTATTTT
CASSSRLAGTDTQYF
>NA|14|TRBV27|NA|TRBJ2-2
TGTGCCAGCAGGCTAGCGTTCGTTGAGGGGGAGCTGTTTTTT
CASRLAFVEGELFF
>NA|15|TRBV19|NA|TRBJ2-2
TGTGCCAGCTGCGGAACCCCAGGACAGTCCGGGGAGCTGTTTTTT
CASCGTPGQSGELFF
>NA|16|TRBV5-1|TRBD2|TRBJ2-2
TGCGCCAGCAGCCTCTCTAGCGGGAGAGGGACCGGGGAGCTGTTTTTT
CASSLSSGRGTGELFF
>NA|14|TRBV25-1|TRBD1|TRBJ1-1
TGTGCCAGCAGTGGGGGACAGATGAACACTGAAGCTTTCTTT
CASSGGQMNTEAFF
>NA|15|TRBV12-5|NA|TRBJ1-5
TGTGCTAGTGGACTCGCAGGTTCTCGCAATCAGCCCCAGCATTTT
CASGLAGSRNQPQHF
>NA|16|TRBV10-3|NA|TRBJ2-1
TGTGCCATCAGTGAGCCTAGCGTGGGAGGTGACAATGAGCAGTTCTTC
CAISEPSVGGDNEQFF
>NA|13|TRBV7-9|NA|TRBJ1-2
TGTGCCAGCAGCGGATTACAGGTCATTGGCTACACCTTC
CASSGLQVIGYTF
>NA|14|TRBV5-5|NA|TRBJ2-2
TGTGCCAGCAGCGAAACTAGCCAGGGATGGGAGCTGTTTTTT
CASSETSQGWELFF
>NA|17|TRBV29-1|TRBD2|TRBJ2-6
TGCAGCGTTGAAACTAGCGGGAGGGCCTATGGGGCCAACGTCCTGACTTTC
CSVETSGRAYGANVLTF
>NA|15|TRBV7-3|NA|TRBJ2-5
TGTGCCAGCAGCTTATCGCCTCCCAGCGTGGAGACCCAGTACTTC
CASSLSPPSVETQYF
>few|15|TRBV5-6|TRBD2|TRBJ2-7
TGTGCCAGCAGCTTGGGAGCGGGAGGCCTCTACGAGCAGTACTTC
CASSLGAGGLYEQYF
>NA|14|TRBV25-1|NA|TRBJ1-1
TGTGCCAGCAGTGAATCGGGTTTGAACACTGAAGCTTTCTTT
CASSESGLNTEAFF
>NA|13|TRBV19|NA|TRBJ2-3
TGTGCCAGTAGTGCACAACCTTCCGATACGCAGTATTTT
CASSAQPSDTQYF
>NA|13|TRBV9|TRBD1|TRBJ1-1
TGTGCCAGCAGCGGTACAGGGGAGGCTGAAGCTTTCTTT
CASSGTGEAEAFF
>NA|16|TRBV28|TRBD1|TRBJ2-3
TGTGCCAGCAAAACGACAGGGTTGGAGGGCACAGATACGCAGTATTTT
CASKTTGLEGTDTQYF
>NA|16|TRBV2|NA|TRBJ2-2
TGTGCCAGCTCGGACTTTTTATCGGGAACGTCCGGGGAGCTGTTTTTT
CASSDFLSGTSGELFF
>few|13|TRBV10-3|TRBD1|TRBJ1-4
TGTGCCATCAGCCCGGGACAGAATGAAAAACTGTTTTTT
CAISPGQNEKLFF
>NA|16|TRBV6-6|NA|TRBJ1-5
TGTGCCAGCAGTTACTTAGGGGCTAATAGCAATCAGCCCCAGCATTTT
CASSYLGANSNQPQHF
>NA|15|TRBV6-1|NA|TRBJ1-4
TGTGCCGCTCGTCCCGAGGCGGGGAGTAGTGAAAAACTGTTTTTT
CAARPEAGSSEKLFF